This T cell receptor (beta chain) was captured in a study of blood T cell repertoires in COVID-19. About the research overall: The origin of the acute and convalescent COVID-19 samples was the United States, Italy and Spain. From T cells, B-cell-depleted T cells, or PBMCs came the material, which was cDNA or gDNA.

Trimming cost V 5 bases and J 7 bases; bases outside gene matches: 9. Looked up from germline, CDR1 is SGHNT and CDR2 is YYREEE (reference sequence). CDR3 length equals 15 residues. In the original processing: Estimated nucleated cell counts came from reference gene primer amplification. The data were produced by immunoSEQ multiplex PCR, yet TCRdb's version contains in-frame clones alone and is incomplete. The V and J calls and clone size come from that table; D and trimming were worked out from the DNA. Here the sample spans more than 150,000 clones, approximately 84% being singletons. The sequenced sample was peripheral blood. The sequence derives from a man in his late teens or twenties with active or convalescent COVID-19. The rearrangement uses TRBV5-4 and TRBJ1-6; 7 bases align to TRBD1. The CDR3: CASRGGTVGNSPLHF. The CDR3 nucleotides read TGTGCCAGCAGAGGGGGGACAGTCGGAAATTCACCCCTCCACTTT. The full variable domain, its missing parts supplied by reference TRBV5-4 and TRBJ1-6, is ETGVTQSPTHLIKTRGQQVTLRCSSQSGHNTVSWYQQALGQGPQFIFQYYREEENGRGNFPPRFSGLQFPNYSSELNVNALELDDSALYLCASRGGTVGNSPLHFGNGTRLTVT.